This entry concerns a single T cell receptor beta chain. No antigen is known for it. This specimen comes from a study of cytomegalovirus exposure and HLA in healthy donors. About the research overall: A data release that came early held roughly 80 million unique TCRs from HLA-typed donors. Findings and caveats of the study: In a later analysis, most CMV-associated TCR beta chains appeared HLA-restricted.

Germline-derived CDR1 and CDR2 are SNHLY and FYNNEI. V lost 3 bases and J 7 bases, leaving 13 bases between the germline ends. CDR3 length equals 15 residues. Primers for the PCR totalled 60 Vbeta and 13 Jbeta. Data came from immunoSEQ multiplex PCR; TCRdb stores just in-frame clones and leaves some out. The sample holds some 110,000 clones, 55% to 70% seen once. Sequenced sample: PBMCs. The chain employs TRBV2 and TRBJ1-6, with D hard to call. The clonotype originates from a woman younger than 45 in good health and CMV-seronegative. The CDR3 region is CASSDTGPLNSPLHF. CDR3 in DNA: TGTGCCAGCAGTGATACGGGTCCTCTCAATTCACCCCTCCACTTT.